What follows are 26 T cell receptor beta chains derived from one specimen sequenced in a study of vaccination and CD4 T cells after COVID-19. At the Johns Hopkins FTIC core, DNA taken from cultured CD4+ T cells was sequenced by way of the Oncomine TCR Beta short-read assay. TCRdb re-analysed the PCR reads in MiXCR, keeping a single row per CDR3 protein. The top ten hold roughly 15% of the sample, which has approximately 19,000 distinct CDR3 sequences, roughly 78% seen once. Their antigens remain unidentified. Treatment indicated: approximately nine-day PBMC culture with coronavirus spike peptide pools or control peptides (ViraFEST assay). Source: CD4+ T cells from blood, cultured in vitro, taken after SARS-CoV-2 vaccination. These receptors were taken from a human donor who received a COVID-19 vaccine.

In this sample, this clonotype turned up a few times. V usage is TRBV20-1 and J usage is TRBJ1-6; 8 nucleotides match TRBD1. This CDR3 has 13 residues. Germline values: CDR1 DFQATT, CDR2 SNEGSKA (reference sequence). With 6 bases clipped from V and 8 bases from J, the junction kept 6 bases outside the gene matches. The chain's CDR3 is CSAQGAGYSPLHF. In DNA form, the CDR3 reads TGCAGTGCCCAGGGGGCTGGGTATTCACCCCTCCACTTT.

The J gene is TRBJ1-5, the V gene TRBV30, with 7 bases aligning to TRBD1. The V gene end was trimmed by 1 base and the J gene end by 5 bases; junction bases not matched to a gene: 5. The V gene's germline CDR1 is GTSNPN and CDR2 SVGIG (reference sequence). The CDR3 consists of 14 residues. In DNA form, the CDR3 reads TGTGCCTGGAGTGAAAAGAGGGGGCATCAGCCCCAGCATTTT. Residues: CAWSEKRGHQPQHF.

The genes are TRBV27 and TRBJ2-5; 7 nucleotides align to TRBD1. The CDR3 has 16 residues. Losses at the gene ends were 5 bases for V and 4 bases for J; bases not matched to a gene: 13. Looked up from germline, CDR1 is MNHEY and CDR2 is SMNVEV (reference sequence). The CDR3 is CASSPPGQLGVETQYF. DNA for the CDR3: TGTGCCAGCAGTCCGCCGGGACAGCTTGGAGTAGAGACCCAGTACTTC.

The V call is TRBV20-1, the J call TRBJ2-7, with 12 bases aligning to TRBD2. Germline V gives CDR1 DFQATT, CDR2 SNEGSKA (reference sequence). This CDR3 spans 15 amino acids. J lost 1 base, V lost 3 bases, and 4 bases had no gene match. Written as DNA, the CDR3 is TGCAGTGCTAGGGCGCTAGCGGGGGGGTCCTACGAGCAGTACTTC. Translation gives CSARALAGGSYEQYF.

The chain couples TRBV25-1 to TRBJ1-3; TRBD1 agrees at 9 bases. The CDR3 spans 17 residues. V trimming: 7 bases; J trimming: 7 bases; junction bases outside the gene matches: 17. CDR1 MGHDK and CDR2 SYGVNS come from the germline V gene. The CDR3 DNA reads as TGTGCCAGCATCGTGTGTGGGGGACAGGGAAATGTGAACACCATATATTTT. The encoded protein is CASIVCGGQGNVNTIYF.

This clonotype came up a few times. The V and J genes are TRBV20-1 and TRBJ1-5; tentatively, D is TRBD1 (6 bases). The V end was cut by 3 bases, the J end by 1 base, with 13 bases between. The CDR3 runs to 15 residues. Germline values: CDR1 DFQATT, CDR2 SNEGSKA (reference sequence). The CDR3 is CSARPADRSNQPQHF. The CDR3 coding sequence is TGCAGTGCTAGGCCTGCTGACAGGAGCAATCAGCCCCAGCATTTT.

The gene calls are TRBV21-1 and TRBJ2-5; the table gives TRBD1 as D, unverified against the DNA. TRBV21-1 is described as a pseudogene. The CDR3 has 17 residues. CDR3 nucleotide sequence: TGTGCCAGCAGCGACAAAGATGACAGGGTCATAAAAGAGACCCAGTACTTC. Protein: CASSDKDDRVIKETQYF.

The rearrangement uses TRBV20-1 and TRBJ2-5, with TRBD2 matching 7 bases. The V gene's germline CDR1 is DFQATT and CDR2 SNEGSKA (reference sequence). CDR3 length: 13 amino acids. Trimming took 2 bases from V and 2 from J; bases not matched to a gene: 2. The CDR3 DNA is TGCAGTGCTAGACCGCGGGGGCAAGAGACCCAGTACTTC. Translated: CSARPRGQETQYF.

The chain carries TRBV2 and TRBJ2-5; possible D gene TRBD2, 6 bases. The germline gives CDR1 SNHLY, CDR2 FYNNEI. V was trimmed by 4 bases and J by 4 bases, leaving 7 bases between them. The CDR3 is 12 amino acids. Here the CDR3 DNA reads TGTGCCAGCAGTGCGGGGGTAGAGACCCAGTACTTC. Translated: CASSAGVETQYF.

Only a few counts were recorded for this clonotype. As DNA, the CDR3 is TGCAGTGCTAGAACCGGACAGGGTCGAACTGAAGCTTTCTTT. It codes for CSARTGQGRTEAFF. This chain joins TRBV20-1 and TRBJ1-1, with 8 bases that match TRBD1. The CDR3 is made up of 14 amino acids. V shed 2 bases and J 5 bases; nucleotides not matched to a gene: 7. Germline V gives CDR1 DFQATT, CDR2 SNEGSKA (reference sequence).

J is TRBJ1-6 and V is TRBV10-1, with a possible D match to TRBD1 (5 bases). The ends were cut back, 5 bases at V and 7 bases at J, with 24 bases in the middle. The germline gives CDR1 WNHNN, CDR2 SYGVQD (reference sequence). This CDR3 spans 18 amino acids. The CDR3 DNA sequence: TGCGCCAGCAGTCCCCTCCTAAACTCGACAGTCTCCAATTCACCCCTCCACTTT. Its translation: CASSPLLNSTVSNSPLHF.

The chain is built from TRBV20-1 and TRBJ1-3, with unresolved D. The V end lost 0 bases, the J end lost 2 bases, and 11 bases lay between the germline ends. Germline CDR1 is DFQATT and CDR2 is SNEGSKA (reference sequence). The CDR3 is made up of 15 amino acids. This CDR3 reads CSARDGSQTGNTIYF. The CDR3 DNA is TGCAGTGCTAGAGACGGATCCCAAACTGGAAACACCATATATTTT.

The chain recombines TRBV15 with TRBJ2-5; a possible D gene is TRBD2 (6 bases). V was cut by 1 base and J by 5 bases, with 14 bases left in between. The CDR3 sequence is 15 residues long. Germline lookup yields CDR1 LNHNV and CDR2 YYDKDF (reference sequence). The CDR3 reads CATSRGGAAGETQYF. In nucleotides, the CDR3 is TGTGCCACCAGCAGAGGAGGGGCCGCGGGGGAGACCCAGTACTTC.

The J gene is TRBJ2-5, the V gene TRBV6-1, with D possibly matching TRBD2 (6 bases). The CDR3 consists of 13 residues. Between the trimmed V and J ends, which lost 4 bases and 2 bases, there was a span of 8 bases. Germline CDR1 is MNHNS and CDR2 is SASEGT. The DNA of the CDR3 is TGTGCCAGCAGTGTCGGGGGTCAAGAGACCCAGTACTTC. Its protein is CASSVGGQETQYF.

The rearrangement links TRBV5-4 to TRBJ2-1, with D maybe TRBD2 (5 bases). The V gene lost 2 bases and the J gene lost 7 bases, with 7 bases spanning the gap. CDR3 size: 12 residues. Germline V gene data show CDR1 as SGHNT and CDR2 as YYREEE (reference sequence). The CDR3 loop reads CASSFLANEQFF. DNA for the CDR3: TGTGCCAGCAGCTTCCTAGCAAATGAGCAGTTCTTC.

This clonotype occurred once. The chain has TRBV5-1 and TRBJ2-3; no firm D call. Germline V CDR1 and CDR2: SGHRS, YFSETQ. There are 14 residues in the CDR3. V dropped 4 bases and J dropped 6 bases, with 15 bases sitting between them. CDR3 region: CASSPMPGADTQYF. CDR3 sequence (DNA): TGCGCCAGCAGCCCCATGCCAGGCGCTGATACGCAGTATTTT.

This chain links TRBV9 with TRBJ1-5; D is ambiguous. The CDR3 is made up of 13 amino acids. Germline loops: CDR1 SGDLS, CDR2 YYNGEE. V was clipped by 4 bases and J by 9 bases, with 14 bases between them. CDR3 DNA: TGTGCCAGCAGCTCAAGAGCCAGCGGGCCCCAGCATTTT. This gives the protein CASSSRASGPQHF.

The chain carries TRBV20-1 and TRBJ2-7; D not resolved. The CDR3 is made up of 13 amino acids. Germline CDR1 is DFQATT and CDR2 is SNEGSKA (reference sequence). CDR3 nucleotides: TGCTCCGCTAATTCCGAGCTGGTCTACGAGCAGTACTTC. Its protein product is CSANSELVYEQYF.

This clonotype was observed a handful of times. The CDR3 region is CSARGGTSGYNEQFF. CDR3 bases: TGCAGTGCTAGAGGTGGGACTAGCGGCTACAATGAGCAGTTCTTC. The chain is built from TRBV20-1 and TRBJ2-1, with 11 nucleotides matching TRBD2. CDR3 size: 15 residues. Losses at the gene ends were 1 base for V and 3 bases for J; bases not matched to a gene: 2. Germline V lookup: CDR1 DFQATT, CDR2 SNEGSKA (reference sequence).

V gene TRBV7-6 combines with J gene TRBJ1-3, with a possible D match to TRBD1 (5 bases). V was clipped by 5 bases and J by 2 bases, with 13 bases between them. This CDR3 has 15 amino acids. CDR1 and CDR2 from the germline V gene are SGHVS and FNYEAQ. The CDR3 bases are TGTGCCAGCAGCATACTAGACAGCCCTGGAAACACCATATATTTT. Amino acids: CASSILDSPGNTIYF.

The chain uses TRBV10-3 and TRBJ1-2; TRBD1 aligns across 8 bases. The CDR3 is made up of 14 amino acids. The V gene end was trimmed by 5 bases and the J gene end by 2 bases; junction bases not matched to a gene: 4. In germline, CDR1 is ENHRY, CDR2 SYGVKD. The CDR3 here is CAISRTGLNYGYTF. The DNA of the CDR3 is TGTGCCATCAGTAGGACAGGGCTAAACTATGGCTACACCTTC.

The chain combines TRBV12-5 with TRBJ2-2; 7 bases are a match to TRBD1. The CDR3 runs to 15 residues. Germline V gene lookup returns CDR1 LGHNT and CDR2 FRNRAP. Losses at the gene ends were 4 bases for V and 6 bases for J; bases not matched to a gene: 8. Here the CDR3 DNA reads TGTGCTAGTGGTTCCTCTACAGGGGCGGCCGGGGAGCTGTTTTTT. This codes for CASGSSTGAAGELFF.

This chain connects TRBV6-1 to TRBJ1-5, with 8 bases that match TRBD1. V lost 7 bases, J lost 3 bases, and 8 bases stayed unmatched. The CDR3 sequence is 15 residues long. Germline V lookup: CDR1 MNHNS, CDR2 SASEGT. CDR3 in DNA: TGTGCCAGCAAGGCACCGACAGGGGACAATCAGCCCCAGCATTTT. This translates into CASKAPTGDNQPQHF.

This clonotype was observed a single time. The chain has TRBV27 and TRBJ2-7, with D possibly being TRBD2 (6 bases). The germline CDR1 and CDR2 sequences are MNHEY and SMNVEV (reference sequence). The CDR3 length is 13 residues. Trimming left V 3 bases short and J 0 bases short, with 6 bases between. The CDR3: CASSLGLSYEQYF. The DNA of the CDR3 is TGTGCCAGCAGTTTGGGACTCTCCTACGAGCAGTACTTC.

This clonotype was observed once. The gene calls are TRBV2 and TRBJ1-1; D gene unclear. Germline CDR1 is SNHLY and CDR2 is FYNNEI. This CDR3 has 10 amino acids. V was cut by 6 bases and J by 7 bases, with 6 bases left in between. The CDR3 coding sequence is TGTGCCAGCAGGAGAGGTGAAGCTTTCTTT. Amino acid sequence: CASRRGEAFF.

The CDR3 DNA reads TGCGCCAGCGGAGGGTATAGCGGCACAGATACGCAGTATTTT. Protein product: CASGGYSGTDTQYF. This sequence joins TRBV5-1 and TRBJ2-3, with D tentatively TRBD2 (6 bases). Per germline, CDR1 SGHRS and CDR2 YFSETQ. The CDR3 loop spans 14 amino acids. V gave up 7 bases and J gave up 1 base, with 13 bases separating them.